A selection of T cell receptor beta chains follows, all from one sample in a study of identical twins. TCRdb re-derived calls from the 5' RACE reads in MiXCR, one entry per CDR3 protein. The data contain about 210,000 distinct CDR3 sequences, roughly a tenth of them singletons. Sequencing used memory (CD45RO+) T cells sorted from blood. The receptor source for this set is a woman aged 18-29 years in good health. Each CDR3 is given with its conserved first and last residue. The order of the fields is V gene, CDR3 length, D gene, clone size, J gene, CDR3 protein. The D gene is left open where the match is weak. Some rows mark clone size as missing; the rest say once, few, many or name a class of expanded clone.

TRBV20-1	14	.	few	TRBJ1-2	CSGVYQQHPYGYTF
TRBV11-1	18	TRBD1	.	TRBJ1-1	CASSLDTWDRAKNTEAFF
TRBV12-5	15	TRBD1	many	TRBJ2-5	CASGPGQGFQETQYF
TRBV5-6	14	TRBD1	.	TRBJ2-4	CASSLRGQGDIQYF
TRBV7-2	13	TRBD1	.	TRBJ1-2	CASSTGGLYGYTF
TRBV20-1	13	.	many	TRBJ2-3	CSGGPVSTDTQYF
TRBV5-1	18	.	few	TRBJ2-3	CASSLALRAGASTDTQYF
TRBV5-5	17	.	.	TRBJ2-5	CASSLGLLRGIQETQYF
TRBV6-1	14	.	.	TRBJ2-1	CASTRGGAYNEQFF
TRBV10-2	11	.	few	TRBJ1-2	CASSDSYGYTF
TRBV20-1	13	.	.	TRBJ2-3	CSARVDFDREEYF